The 15 T cell receptor beta chains listed next were all sequenced from one sample in a study of T-cell memory formation after mild COVID-19. Each CDR3 protein is one row after TCRdb ran MiXCR on the 5' RACE reads. The sample gives under 200,000 distinct CDR3 sequences, 25% to 40% of which show up once; more than 10% is in the top ten. The sample was PBMCs or a T cell subset sorted from them (not recorded which). These receptors were taken from an adult woman who had mild COVID-19 (a few samples of this study predate the infection). Cell type and time point are not known.

The rearrangement links TRBV14 to TRBJ1-1, with TRBD1 matching 7 bases. The CDR3 totals 16 residues. Germline assignment: CDR1 SGHDN and CDR2 FVKESK. Germline trimming cut 3 bases from V and 3 bases from J; bases unmatched to any gene: 10. As DNA, the CDR3 is TGTGCCAGCAGCCAGATCACAGCGCAGGGGGACACTGAAGCTTTCTTT. Protein sequence: CASSQITAQGDTEAFF.

This clonotype was counted only a few times. This sequence joins TRBV7-2 and TRBJ1-6; D may be TRBD1 (5 bases). Trimming stripped 4 bases from V and 5 bases from J, with 15 bases between. CDR3 size: 16 residues. Germline assignment: CDR1 SGHTA and CDR2 FQGNSA. The CDR3 sequence is CASSSIQGFNNSPLHF. The CDR3 coding sequence is TGTGCCAGCAGCTCAATTCAGGGCTTCAATAATTCACCCCTCCACTTT.

V usage is TRBV12-3 or TRBV12-4 and J usage is TRBJ2-2; TRBD1 is a possible D gene (5 bases). This CDR3 has 16 amino acids. Trimming removed 7 bases from V and 0 bases from J, with 15 bases in between. The CDR3 spells CASIPADRSNTGELFF. The CDR3 DNA is TGTGCCAGCATTCCAGCTGACAGATCGAACACCGGGGAGCTGTTTTTT.

A few counts support this clonotype. CDR3 nucleotides: TGTGCCAGCAGCTTAAGTATAACGACAGATACGCAGTATTTT. Translating it yields CASSLSITTDTQYF. This chain joins TRBV7-3 and TRBJ2-3; no reliable D call. The ends were cut back, 1 base at V and 3 bases at J, with 8 bases in the middle. Germline-derived CDR1 and CDR2 are SGHTA and FQGTGA. This CDR3 comprises 14 residues.

In this sample, this clonotype turned up a few times. The V and J genes are TRBV7-9 and TRBJ2-7; D call uncertain. The CDR3 runs 14 residues. The V gene lost 3 bases and the J gene lost 3 bases, with 12 bases spanning the gap. Germline V lookup: CDR1 SEHNR, CDR2 FQNEAQ (reference sequence). CDR3 region: CASSFGQGHYEQYF. CDR3 nucleotide sequence: TGTGCCAGCAGCTTTGGTCAAGGGCACTACGAGCAGTACTTC. Using reference TRBV7-9 and TRBJ2-7 for the parts outside the CDR3, the full variable domain is DTGVSQNPRHKITKRGQNVTFRCDPISEHNRLYWYRQTLGQGPEFLTYFQNEAQLEKSRLLSDRFSAERPKGSFSTLEIQRTEQGDSAMYLCASSFGQGHYEQYFGPGTRLTVT.

There are a few counts of this clonotype. The gene calls are TRBV4-2 and TRBJ1-2; D is perhaps TRBD1 (5 bases). CDR1 and CDR2 from the germline V gene are LGHNA and YNFKEQ. This CDR3 region has 15 residues. Trimming took off 0 bases at V and 3 bases at J, with 11 bases between the two ends. CDR3 bases: TGTGCCAGCAGCCAAGATCTCCCGACAGACTATGGCTACACCTTC. Translating gives CASSQDLPTDYGYTF.

The genes are TRBV20-1 and TRBJ1-1, with D hard to call. Germline CDR1 DFQATT, CDR2 SNEGSKA (reference sequence). The CDR3 has 12 residues. V was cut by 5 bases and J by 3 bases, with 10 bases left in between. Here the CDR3 reads CSAPNRHTEAFF. The DNA of the CDR3 is TGCAGTGCTCCTAACCGGCACACTGAAGCTTTCTTT.

This clonotype occurred many times. J is TRBJ2-5 and V is TRBV6-5; tentatively, D is TRBD2 (6 bases). The CDR3 spans 14 residues. Germline V gene sequence: CDR1 MNHEY, CDR2 SVGAGI. V was cut by 2 bases and J by 5 bases, with 12 bases left in between. The CDR3 here is CASSYAGRGETQYF. The CDR3 DNA sequence: TGTGCCAGCAGTTACGCGGGGAGAGGGGAGACCCAGTACTTC.

CDR3 nucleotides: TGCGCCAGCACCAAATCGGGGGACAGGGCCTACAATGAGCAGTTCTTC. It encodes CASTKSGDRAYNEQFF. The chain combines TRBV5-1 with TRBJ2-1, with 9 bases matching TRBD1. This CDR3 has 16 amino acids. The V gene's germline CDR1 is SGHRS and CDR2 YFSETQ. V lost 6 bases, J lost 2 bases, and 9 bases stayed unmatched.

The V call is TRBV4-1, the J call TRBJ2-2, with D unresolved. Trimming shortened V by 2 bases and J by 6 bases, and 13 bases separated the two germline ends. Germline assignment: CDR1 MGHRA and CDR2 YSYEKL. The CDR3 totals 15 residues. CDR3 sequence: CASSQNKAVPGELFF. The CDR3 coding sequence is TGCGCCAGCAGCCAAAACAAGGCGGTGCCCGGGGAGCTGTTTTTT.

This chain joins TRBV9 and TRBJ2-1; 11 bases are a match to TRBD2. This CDR3 spans 15 amino acids. Trimming cost V 2 bases and J 4 bases; bases outside gene matches: 2. Germline assignment: CDR1 SGDLS and CDR2 YYNGEE. CDR3 coding DNA: TGTGCCAGCAGCGTGACTAGCGGGGTTTACAATGAGCAGTTCTTC. As protein: CASSVTSGVYNEQFF.

The chain couples TRBV6-2 or TRBV6-3 to TRBJ2-3, with D possibly matching TRBD2 (5 bases). CDR3 length equals 17 residues. Trimming left V 7 bases short and J 6 bases short, with 26 bases between. Germline V gene sequence: CDR1 MNHEY, CDR2 SVGEGT. CDR3 amino acids: CASTALRPGLRADTQYF. The CDR3 DNA follows: TGTGCCAGCACCGCCTTAAGGCCAGGACTTAGGGCCGATACGCAGTATTTT.

The chain joins TRBV6-2 or TRBV6-3 to TRBJ2-1; the match to TRBD2 covers 14 bases. The CDR3 contains 19 residues. Unmatched junction bases numbered 7, after V lost 2 bases and J lost 1 base. Germline V CDR1 and CDR2: MNHEY, SVGEGT. The CDR3 region is CASSYPLTSGRGSYNEQFF. The CDR3 DNA is TGTGCCAGCAGTTACCCCCTGACTAGCGGGAGGGGATCCTACAATGAGCAGTTCTTC.

The CDR3 is CAWSVSGGDFYGYTF. The CDR3 DNA sequence: TGTGCCTGGAGTGTATCAGGCGGCGATTTCTATGGCTACACCTTC. The V call is TRBV30, the J call TRBJ1-2; D unresolved. V lost 0 bases, J lost 4 bases, and 15 bases lay in between. CDR1 is GTSNPN, CDR2 SVGIG, per germline (reference sequence). The length of the CDR3 is 15 residues.

The genes are TRBV7-3 and TRBJ1-1; D is ambiguous. This CDR3 is built from 12 residues. V lost 3 bases, J lost 8 bases, and 10 bases lay in between. The germline V gene encodes CDR1 SGHTA and CDR2 FQGTGA. The DNA of the CDR3 is TGTGCCAGCAGCTTCGGGGTTAGGGAAGCTTTCTTT. Translated, it gives CASSFGVREAFF.